This entry is about one T cell receptor beta chain. Its specific antigen is unknown. Base qualities are not recorded, but no much larger clone differs from it by a single base. The data originate from a study of cytomegalovirus exposure and HLA in healthy donors listed by TCRdb under 2017. A note on the overall study: In an earlier analysis of 587 of the donors, 276 Gb of sequence data and 90 million to 120 million unique TCR beta sequences from roughly 180 million T cells were reported. An early release that covered several hundred HLA-typed donors contained around 300 gigabases of sequencing data and 85 million to 100 million unique TCR sequences. Of the roughly 400 genotyped donors, less than 85% were placed in the genetic ancestry cluster associated with self-reported Caucasian donors. The study aimed to test whether cataloging public T cell receptors could reveal signatures of past pathogen exposure. The study used immunosequencing to profile the T cell repertoires of approximately 630 subjects and linked those repertoires to cytomegalovirus serostatus. Besides the first cohort of under 700 subjects, a separate validation cohort made up of 120 or so different subjects was used. The study combined high-throughput TCR immunosequencing, statistical association of individual TCRs with disease status, and machine learning to predict cytomegalovirus infection status. To study patterns of TCR occurrence, a later analysis re-analyzed previously published TCR beta repertoires from 600 to 750 donors and added high-resolution HLA genotyping. In the later analysis, no new phenotypic data were used to find candidate immune exposures; instead, reliance was placed on TCR beta sequences and their occurrence across donors. To decide whether each TCR beta V gene segment behaved as functional or pseudogenic, an earlier analysis of some 600 of the donors relied on high-throughput TCR beta sequencing. Alongside the repertoire data, information on donor age, sex, ethnicity and CMV serostatus was compiled. In a later genetic analysis, genome-wide SNP genotypes for about three fifths of the roughly 670 donors were used, and that subset was treated as a discovery cohort. All discovery cohort repertoires had been generated using a single sequencing platform. HLA typing covered class I and class II loci at four-digit resolution. The number of donors typed differed by locus, with about 629-640 for A, B, C, DRB1 and DQB1, approximately 500 for DQA1, some 570 for DPA1, and approximately 470 for DPB1. Four to six DR-DQ haplotypes were handled as single units for association and clustering, since linkage in the cohort was strong. On average, 235,054 unique TCR beta nucleotide sequences were sequenced per donor among 398 genotyped donors of the cohort, with roughly 18% of those sequences being non-productive. Beyond this particular receptor, the publication reports: Across donors, most TCR sequences were observed very rarely, whereas some public TCRs were present in many individuals. A cluster of highly shared sequence variants was judged likely to represent a technical artifact of the sequencing pipeline. The authors suggested that the approach could potentially be generalized to other disease states and immunological phenotypes. Roughly 15 rarely observed V segments, including chromosome 9 orphons, were excluded from the earlier analysis of a few hundred of the donors because counts were too low. Compared with equally common non-associated chains, HLA-associated TCR beta chains in a later analysis were more clonally expanded and had lower generation probabilities. A later genetic analysis associated a missense DCLRE1C variant with V-gene and J-gene trimming of TCR beta chains, and an independent cohort replicated the association. In the study, roughly 160 TCR beta chains were listed as associated with cytomegalovirus. In an earlier analysis of 587 of the donors, most TCR beta V segments appeared in productive rearrangements about 87% or about 30% of the time, broadly matching IMGT annotations. A further reported finding was that TCR beta sequences accurately predicted the HLA-A and HLA-B alleles for most subjects in the first cohort. In this cohort, only TCR beta chains were sequenced, and detectable features were limited by the absence of alpha or paired-chain data. Some IMGT-functional V segments, including TRBV6-2 and TRBV6-3, could not be told apart with the 87-base-pair reads, so those segments were excluded. In a later analysis, more than 15,000 TCR beta sequences were associated with specific HLA alleles at a false discovery rate of 0.05. Presence/absence analyses assumed roughly uniform sequencing depth across donors, an assumption that may not hold. Several of the top co-occurrence clusters appeared to be linked to parvovirus B19, influenza, CMV and Epstein-Barr virus, according to a later analysis. Immune exposure information for the cohort was limited to CMV serostatus. In a later analysis, the rate of TCR association differed among HLA loci, with DRB1 alleles having the most associated TCRs and HLA-C alleles having the fewest. Because HLA typing was unavailable for some donors at each locus, only the typed subset was used in association tests. Strong co-occurrence of HLA alleles, especially DR and DQ, made assigning TCR associations to individual alleles difficult. A later genetic analysis reported fewer N-insertions in productive TCRs among donors in an Asian-associated ancestry cluster than the approximately 700-donor mean. The classifier was reported to diagnose cytomegalovirus status with high specificity and sensitivity in both the original and validation cohorts. Linkage disequilibrium might explain the correlated functional status among segregating V segments, but an unknown experimental factor could not be excluded. A few of the identified cytomegalovirus-associated TCR beta chains were confirmed in vitro to be specific for cytomegalovirus antigens. In a later analysis, most CMV-associated TCR beta chains were found to appear HLA-restricted, with HLA associations seemingly driven largely by CMV exposure.

The method was the immunoSEQ multiplex PCR assay. For the multiplex PCR, a mixture combining 60 forward primers for TCR Vbeta segments and 13 reverse primers for TCR Jbeta segments was used. A multiplex PCR assay on genomic DNA amplified the CDR3 region of rearranged TCR beta genes. The amplified TCR beta libraries were sequenced on the Illumina HiSeq System as 87-base-pair reads. Concerning the study's data processing: In a later analysis, around 80 million unique TCR beta chains were counted across the 650 to 700 repertoires, and approximately 9.9 million of these chains were shared by at least two donors. To remove PCR and sequencing errors, raw reads were error-corrected and collapsed into unique sequences using a nearest-neighbor algorithm that merged closely related sequences. CDR3 sequences were aligned to IMGT reference sequences to assign V, D and J gene segments. For a sequence to be retained, at least a six-nucleotide match to both a V gene segment and a J gene segment was required. A rearrangement counted as productive if the CDR3 had no stop codons and remained in frame with V and J, and every other rearrangement counted as non-productive. CDR3 was defined according to IMGT convention as the region running from the second conserved V-encoded cysteine to the conserved J-encoded phenylalanine. Sequences without an unambiguous match to a single V gene segment were excluded from the earlier analysis of about 630 of the donors. An earlier analysis of some 610 of the donors called V segments functional above 56.7% productive rearrangements and segregating when the between-donor standard deviation exceeded 5%. A statistical classification framework was built for diagnosing cytomegalovirus status from the catalog of TCR beta chain sequences. V and J gene assignment, in a later analysis, came from comparing TCR nucleotide sequences with IMGT/GENE-DB human TR gene sequences. In a later analysis, CDR3 sequences and most-parsimonious VDJ recombination scenarios were assigned using the TCRdist pipeline. In a later analysis, each TCR beta chain was defined by its CDR3 amino acid sequence together with its V-gene family, and reads lacking a unique V-gene family were excluded. A later analysis removed 550 to 700 highly shared, low-generation-probability nucleotide sequences to deal with suspected cross-contamination and a sequencing artifact. In a later analysis, a clonal expansion index was calculated for each public chain from normalized within-repertoire ranks of inferred template counts. In a later analysis, generation probabilities were computed with a VDJ recombination model fitted to out-of-frame rearrangements, and the resulting probabilities were checked against IGoR. In a later analysis, TCR-TCR, TCR-HLA and TCR-CMV co-occurrence was scored with hypergeometric tests, and a repertoire-size bias correction was applied to TCR pairs. In a later analysis, false discovery rates were estimated by permuting HLA or CMV assignments 20 times. A later analysis grouped co-occurring TCRs with DBSCAN, adding TCRdist sequence similarity when clustering within HLA-allele-positive subsets. Repertoires with fewer than 30,000 or more than 120,000 public chains were left out of co-occurrence clustering, as were roughly five repertoires with anomalous nucleotide sharing. TCRdb re-hosts the immuneACCESS table, in-frame sequences only. Its copies lack some clones; in the studies checked, an unresolved V gene accounts for under half of them, and the cause for the rest is not known. The V and J calls and clone size are taken from that table; D and trimming were inferred from the DNA. The table for this sample lists 150,000 to 200,000 clones; about 81% of them were counted only once. About 2.3% of the sample lies in the top ten.

Ends trimmed: V by 4 bases, J by 7 bases; bases unmatched to a gene: 7. CDR1 MNHEY and CDR2 SMNVEV were looked up in the germline V gene (reference sequence). Reading from cysteine to phenylalanine, the CDR3 counts 15 amino acids. This entry keeps only the CDR3 DNA: 45 bases, framed from base 1. In total, approximately 690 healthy bone marrow donors made up the cohort. Cohort members were all nominally healthy when sampled, although unrecorded immune exposures were likely present. The donor tested CMV seronegative and was one of the 352 seronegative cohort members. A peripheral blood sample was provided by each donor, and peripheral blood mononuclear cells were used for TCR beta sequencing. Genomic DNA was extracted from the blood cell samples with the Qiagen DNeasy Blood Extraction Kit.

The rearranged segments are TRBV27 and TRBJ1-6; 7 middle bases align to TRBD1. Material: PBMCs. The sequence was obtained from a woman aged 30 to 39 in good health and CMV-seronegative. CDR3 loop: CASSYRGLENSPLHF. The sequenced DNA: TGTGCCAGCAGTTACAGGGGTTTAGAGAATTCACCCCTCCACTTT.